This T cell receptor (beta chain) is drawn from a study of blood T cell repertoires in COVID-19. The overall study: The origin of the acute and convalescent COVID-19 samples was the United States, Italy and Spain. Sources were T cells, B-cell-depleted T cells, or PBMCs; the material itself was cDNA or gDNA.

The CDR3 sequence is 14 residues long. CDR1 and CDR2 from the germline V gene are SGHTA and FQGTGA. After removal of 4 bases from V and 6 bases from J, the junction contained 5 bases not matched to a gene. In the study's own analysis: Cell counts per sample came from amplifying reference gene primers. Assay: immunoSEQ multiplex PCR; the TCRdb copy retains only in-frame clones and omits some. That table is the source of V, J and clone size, and D and trimming were worked out from the DNA. In the table there are fewer than 300,000 clones, approximately 85% of which are singletons. Recruited during active infection, patients (from Seattle) were subsequently followed longitudinally.

The source of this sequence is a human donor with COVID-19, enrolled during active disease. The donor label of this sample is uncertain. Sequenced material: peripheral blood. This chain links TRBV7-3 with TRBJ2-3; TRBD1 aligns across 9 bases. The CDR3 region is CASSSTGGSDTQYF. The CDR3 coding sequence is TGTGCCAGCAGCTCAACAGGGGGCTCGGATACGCAGTATTTT.